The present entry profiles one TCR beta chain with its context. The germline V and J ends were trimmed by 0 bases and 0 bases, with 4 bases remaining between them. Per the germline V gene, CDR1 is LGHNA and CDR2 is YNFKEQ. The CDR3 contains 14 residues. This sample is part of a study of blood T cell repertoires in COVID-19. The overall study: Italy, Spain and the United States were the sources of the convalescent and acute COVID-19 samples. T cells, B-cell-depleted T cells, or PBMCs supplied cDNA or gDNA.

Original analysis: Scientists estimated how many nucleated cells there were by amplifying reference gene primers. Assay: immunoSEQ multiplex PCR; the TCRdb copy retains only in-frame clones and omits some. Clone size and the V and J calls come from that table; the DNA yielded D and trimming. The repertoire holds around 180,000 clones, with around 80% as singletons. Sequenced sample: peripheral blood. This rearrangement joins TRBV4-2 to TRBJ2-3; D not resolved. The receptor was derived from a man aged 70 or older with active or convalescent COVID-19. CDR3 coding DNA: TGTGCCAGCAGCCAAGACCGGAGCACAGATACGCAGTATTTT. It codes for CASSQDRSTDTQYF.